The 12 T cell receptor beta chains below were found in one sample sequenced in a study of T cells after yellow fever vaccination. TCRdb independently ran MiXCR on the 5' RACE reads; one entry per CDR3 protein. The sample records a few hundred thousand distinct CDR3 sequences, about a sixth being singletons. The specimen comprised PBMCs, sampled 5 days after the first yellow fever vaccination. The receptors originated from a man aged 18 to 29 who received the YFV17D yellow fever vaccine.

This clonotype was counted ten times or more. The chain uses TRBV7-8 and TRBJ1-1, with TRBD1 matching over 9 bases. Germline CDR1 reads SGHVS; CDR2 reads FQNEAQ. The CDR3 sequence is 15 residues long. The V and J ends lost 0 bases and 7 bases, in that order; junction bases with no gene match: 6. DNA of the CDR3: TGTGCCAGCAGCTTAGCCGCAACAGGGGGCAGTGAAGCTTTCTTT. Protein sequence: CASSLAATGGSEAFF.

This clonotype was detected a few times. V is TRBV7-2 and J is TRBJ2-3; tentatively, D is TRBD1 (6 bases). Germline values: CDR1 SGHTA, CDR2 FQGNSA. Trimming removed 3 bases at V and 4 bases at J, with 17 bases between. This CDR3 contains 16 residues. Here the CDR3 reads CASSLRVHRDPDTQYF. As DNA, the CDR3 is TGTGCCAGCAGCTTGAGGGTACACAGGGACCCAGATACGCAGTATTTT.

Many counts were recorded for this clonotype. At one boundary the junction diverges from the germline segment, which might be a read error. The chain joins TRBV5-1 to TRBJ2-5, with D maybe TRBD1 (5 bases). CDR1 is SGHRS and CDR2 is YFSETQ in the germline V gene. This CDR3 is built from 13 residues. Here the CDR3 DNA reads TGTGCCAGCAGCTTAGGTCCAGGGGAGACCCAGTACTTC. Amino acid sequence: CASSLGPGETQYF. The full variable domain, in which reference TRBV5-1 and TRBJ2-5 provide the parts outside the CDR3, is KAGVTQTPRYLIKTRGQQVTLSCSPISGHRSVSWYQQTPGQGLQFLFEYFSETQRNKGNFPGRFSGRQFSNSRSEMNVSTLELGDSALYLCASSLGPGETQYFGPGTRLLVL.

The sample holds many counts of this clonotype. This chain links TRBV10-3 with TRBJ1-1; D gene uncertain. V was clipped by 0 bases and J by 1 base, with 9 bases between them. Per the germline V gene, CDR1 is ENHRY and CDR2 is SYGVKD. The CDR3 runs 15 residues. The CDR3 DNA reads as TGTGCCATCAGTGAGTCAGAGGTGGCGAACACTGAAGCTTTCTTT. It yields the protein CAISESEVANTEAFF.

V usage is TRBV3-1 and J usage is TRBJ2-3; D unresolved. Germline V gene data show CDR1 as LGHDT and CDR2 as YNNKEL (reference sequence). This CDR3 spans 14 amino acids. V was clipped by 3 bases and J by 6 bases, with 13 bases between them. The CDR3, as DNA: TGTGCCAGCAGCCAGAGGACCGTGACGGATACGCAGTATTTT. Residues: CASSQRTVTDTQYF.

This clonotype was recorded a few times. This sequence joins TRBV7-2 and TRBJ1-1; D may be TRBD1 (5 bases). Per the germline V gene, CDR1 is SGHTA and CDR2 is FQGNSA. The CDR3 loop spans 14 amino acids. V lost 3 bases to trimming and J lost 2 bases, with 10 bases between them. CDR3 region: CASSLGRINTEAFF. CDR3 bases: TGTGCCAGCAGCTTGGGACGGATTAACACTGAAGCTTTCTTT.

Only a few counts were recorded for this clonotype. The rearrangement links TRBV4-1 to TRBJ2-1; 8 nucleotides match TRBD2. The V gene's germline CDR1 is MGHRA and CDR2 YSYEKL. CDR3 length equals 17 residues. V gave up 0 bases and J gave up 3 bases; unmatched junction bases: 7. The CDR3 protein is CASSQDGGGNLYNEQFF. The CDR3 nucleotides read TGCGCCAGCAGCCAAGACGGGGGGGGGAACCTCTACAATGAGCAGTTCTTC.

This chain connects TRBV29-1 to TRBJ1-2; 9 bases align to TRBD1. Per the germline V gene, CDR1 is SQVTM and CDR2 is ANQGSEA. This CDR3 is 14 amino acids long. V shed 6 bases and J 1 base; nucleotides not matched to a gene: 6. The CDR3 is CSVTGGARNYGYTF. CDR3 DNA sequence: TGCAGCGTCACAGGGGGCGCACGTAACTATGGCTACACCTTC.

This clonotype has more than one count but fewer than ten. The chain carries TRBV5-1 and TRBJ1-2; D gene uncertain. The CDR3 is made up of 13 amino acids. V lost 0 bases and J 6 bases, leaving 9 bases between the germline ends. Looked up from germline, CDR1 is SGHRS and CDR2 is YFSETQ. CDR3 nucleotide sequence: TGCGCCAGCAGCTTGGGTCCCGGACATGGCTACACCTTC. This sequence encodes CASSLGPGHGYTF.

This clonotype appeared a few times. The chain joins TRBV7-3 to TRBJ2-5, with 7 bases fitting TRBD1. The J segment lost 3 bases and the V segment lost 5 bases, leaving 6 bases of the junction unmatched. The CDR3 has 14 amino acids. Germline V gene sequence: CDR1 SGHTA, CDR2 FQGTGA. Here the CDR3 reads CASSPGTAKETQYF. The CDR3 DNA reads TGTGCCAGCAGCCCCGGGACAGCAAAAGAGACCCAGTACTTC.

In its sample, this clonotype was seen a few times. This rearrangement joins TRBV19 to TRBJ2-3; 10 nucleotides match TRBD2. The CDR3 has 17 amino acids. The V segment lost 6 bases and the J segment 5 bases; nucleotides outside the gene matches: 14. The germline V gene has CDR1 LNHDA and CDR2 SQIVND (reference sequence). This CDR3 is CASRSLRAGGSGDTQYF. In DNA, the CDR3 is TGTGCCAGTAGGAGCCTCCGAGCGGGGGGGTCGGGAGATACGCAGTATTTT.

Worth noting for this clonotype: The junction differs from germline at one of its ends, possibly a read error. V usage is TRBV29-1 and J usage is TRBJ1-4; D might be TRBD1 (5 bases). This CDR3 has 12 residues. Germline V gene sequence: CDR1 SQVTM, CDR2 ANQGSEA. The CDR3 is CRVGGVGEKLFF. CDR3 DNA sequence: TGCAGGGTTGGAGGGGTTGGGGAAAAACTGTTTTTT.